The sample holds many counts of the clone carrying this TCR beta chain. Its antigen is not identified. The V gene's germline CDR1 is SEHNR and CDR2 FQNEAQ (reference sequence). V was trimmed by 8 bases and J by 4 bases, leaving 18 bases between them. The CDR3 consists of 14 residues. The entry originates in a study of T cells after yellow fever vaccination. Study observations and caveats: Post-booster samples contained most primary-vaccination clones (approximately 96% CD4, almost 90% CD8).

The TCR cDNA carried a universal primer site and UMIs from 5'RACE template switching. MiXCR was run by TCRdb on the 5' RACE reads, yielding one entry per CDR3 protein. The table has some 240,000 distinct CDR3 sequences, approximately 3.6% seen once. The sequencing used PBMCs, collected 15 days after the yellow fever booster vaccination. The rearrangement uses TRBV7-9 and TRBJ2-7; perhaps TRBD2 as D (7 bases). The sequence came from a man aged 18 to 30 who received the YFV17D yellow fever vaccine. In nucleotides, the CDR3 is TGTGCCAGCGGTCGGGGGGCCCAGCCTTACGAGCAGTACTTC. Translation: CASGRGAQPYEQYF. Supplemented by reference TRBV7-9 and TRBJ2-7, the full variable domain reads DTGVSQNPRHKITKRGQNVTFRCDPISEHNRLYWYRQTLGQGPEFLTYFQNEAQLEKSRLLSDRFSAERPKGSFSTLEIQRTEQGDSAMYLCASGRGAQPYEQYFGPGTRLTVT.